This T cell receptor beta chain was documented in a study of OX40 agonist ivuxolimab in advanced cancers. General notes on the study: Ivuxolimab, which targeted the costimulatory receptor OX40 (CD134), was an agonistic, fully human IgG2 monoclonal antibody. The paper describes the monotherapy dose-escalation part (N ≈ 50 patients) of the phase I trial of ivuxolimab. Intravenous ivuxolimab was administered to patients every 2 weeks at six dose levels: 0.01, 0.1, 0.3, 1.5, 3 and 10 mg/kg. Of the approximately 50 patients in dose escalation, 19 had hepatocellular carcinoma, about 15 had melanoma, 9 had renal cell carcinoma and 9 had head and neck cancer. Patients were allowed to have had prior anti-PD-1, anti-PD-L1 or anti-CTLA-4 therapy, and more than 30% of the dose-escalation patients had previously received checkpoint inhibitors. The point of sequencing TCRbeta in the periphery was to test whether ivuxolimab changed TCR sequence diversity and drove clonal T-cell expansion. In the dose-escalation cohort, approximately 82% of patients were male, and the mean age was around 65 years with a range of about 20 to 90. Three dose-escalation patients achieved partial responses, one with hepatocellular carcinoma and two with cutaneous melanoma. What the authors observed across the whole study: Partial responders in the 0.1-3.0 mg/kg groups had among the lowest normalized peripheral clonal expansion, especially among CD8+ T cells. Clonal expansion of both CD4+ and CD8+ blood T cells was observed from baseline to week 6 at doses 0.1 to 3.0 mg/kg. Low levels of normalized T-cell clonal expansion were also shown by some nonresponding patients. Which antigens the clonally expanded peripheral T cells were specific for was not determined. After ivuxolimab, CD8+ T cells had more expanded clones than CD4+ T cells on average.

Patients with a history of autoimmune disease or receiving systemic immunosuppression were excluded from the trial. In every dose cohort, peripheral blood was drawn for TCR sequencing at baseline, cycle 4 day 1, and cycle 7 day 1. Samples were obtained from an open-label, multicenter, first-in-human phase I dose-escalation trial of ivuxolimab. Adults with locally advanced or metastatic melanoma, renal cell carcinoma, hepatocellular carcinoma or head and neck squamous cell carcinoma were enrolled in the trial. Before TCR sequencing, CD4+ T cells and CD8+ T cells were sorted from peripheral blood as separate populations. Genomic DNA was extracted from sorted cells for sequencing of the TCRbeta CDR3 region. The immunoSEQ Assay was used for sequencing of TCRbeta CDR3 regions. In TCRdb, the immuneACCESS table is reduced to in-frame sequences with V and J assigned. These tables do not hold every clone; where another copy was compared, an unresolved V gene accounts for under half, and the others remain unexplained. This sample has roughly 100,000 clones in its table, and over 85% of those were observed once. The ten biggest clones cover roughly 0.8% of the sample.

With regard to this clone: Which antigen it targets is not known. No much larger clone is present one base from it, and per-base qualities are unavailable.

From its cysteine to its phenylalanine, the CDR3 spans 16 amino acids. Only the CDR3 part of the read is kept: 48 bases, read in frame from the first base. Deletion took 3 bases off V and 2 bases off J, with a span of 14 bases between the germline ends. The germline V gene (reference sequence) sets CDR1 to MNHEY and CDR2 to SMNVEV. The chain employs TRBV27 and TRBJ1-3, with no D gene named confidently. Here the sequenced sample was CD4+ or CD8+ T cells sorted from blood, taken in a trial of the OX40 agonist ivuxolimab. This clonotype was obtained from an adult with an advanced solid tumor such as melanoma, head and neck, liver or kidney cancer. The DNA sequence is as follows: TGTGCCAGCAGTTTTTCCAGGCCAGGAGCTGGAAACACCATATATTTT. Its translation is CASSFSRPGAGNTIYF.